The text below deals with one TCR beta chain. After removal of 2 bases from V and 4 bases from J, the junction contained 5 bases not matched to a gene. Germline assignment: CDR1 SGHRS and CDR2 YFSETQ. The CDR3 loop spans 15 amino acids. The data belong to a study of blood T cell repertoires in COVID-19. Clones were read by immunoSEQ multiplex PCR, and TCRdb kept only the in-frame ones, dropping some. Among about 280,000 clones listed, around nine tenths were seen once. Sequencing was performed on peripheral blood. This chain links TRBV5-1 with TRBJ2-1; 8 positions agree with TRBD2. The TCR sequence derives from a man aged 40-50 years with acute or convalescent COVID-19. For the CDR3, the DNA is TGCGCCAGCAGCTTTGCGGGGGGCACATACAATGAGCAGTTCTTC. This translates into CASSFAGGTYNEQFF.